This T cell receptor beta chain derives from a study of neurological immune-mediated disorders. Study-level results: None of the CDR3 amino acid sequences of expanded clones were shared across subjects, and this suggested private repertoires in all groups. Multiple sclerosis was found to have the least TCR clonal expansion, below healthy controls, and HTLV-1-associated myelopathy the most.

This clonotype has at least ten counts. Its antigen is unknown. The CDR3 sequence is 15 residues long. Germline V gene sequence: CDR1 SGHRS, CDR2 YFSETQ. V was cut by 7 bases and J by 0 bases, with 14 bases left in between. As for the cDNA, it was generated by 5'RACE with 10-nucleotide random UMIs. TCRdb fed the 5' RACE reads into MiXCR, producing one record per CDR3 protein. The sample lists around 62,000 distinct CDR3 sequences, over 4% occurring once. What was sequenced was PBMCs. This receptor was identified in a man in his fifties or sixties with multiple sclerosis. The V call is TRBV5-1, the J call TRBJ2-1; D is unclear. CDR3 nucleotide sequence: TGCGCCAGCGCACCCGGCCCTAACTCCTACAATGAGCAGTTCTTC. Its protein product is CASAPGPNSYNEQFF. The variable domain in full, with the rest retrieved from reference TRBV5-1 and TRBJ2-1, is KAGVTQTPRYLIKTRGQQVTLSCSPISGHRSVSWYQQTPGQGLQFLFEYFSETQRNKGNFPGRFSGRQFSNSRSEMNVSTLELGDSALYLCASAPGPNSYNEQFFGPGTRLTVL.